The clone carrying this TCR beta chain was observed a handful of times. Its antigen is as yet unknown. The data derive from a study of CD8 T cells in ankylosing spondylitis. General study points: Previous work reported some of these motif variants in the synovial fluid and blood of reactive arthritis. The authors found the disease-linked clones to be CD8+ and relatively rare in peripheral blood. The study identified a TCR beta motif of roughly eight highly homologous variants that appeared characteristic of ankylosing spondylitis blood. Matched ankylosing spondylitis synovial fluid reportedly contained a significantly enriched population of disease-linked clones.

Scientists made TCR beta libraries using quantitative 5'-RACE with molecular barcodes. TCRdb used MiXCR to reprocess the 5' RACE reads, holding one entry per CDR3 protein. The table lists about 800,000 distinct CDR3 sequences, 12% of them singletons. The CDR3 is 13 residues long. CDR1 is SGHTA and CDR2 is FQGNSA in the germline V gene. V lost 1 base, J lost 7 bases, and 10 bases lay in between. The clonotype comes from a male donor with ankylosing spondylitis. Source material: blood, either unsorted or a sorted T cell fraction (not recorded which). The V gene is TRBV7-2, the J gene TRBJ1-2; TRBD1 is a possible D gene (5 bases). The CDR3 loop is CASSLGTPGGYTF. Written as DNA, the CDR3 is TGTGCCAGCAGCTTAGGGACACCCGGTGGCTACACCTTC.